The clone carrying this T cell receptor beta chain has a handful of counts. Its antigen is as yet unknown. Unique molecular identifiers were used to barcode this TCRbeta library. TCRdb reprocessed the PCR reads with MiXCR, giving one entry per CDR3 protein. The table includes around 130,000 distinct CDR3 sequences, about 9.9% detected once. The CDR3 covers 17 residues. The V gene's germline CDR1 is SEHNR and CDR2 FQNEAQ (reference sequence). The ends were cut back, 2 bases at V and 9 bases at J, with 20 bases in the middle. This record belongs to a study of T-cell reconstitution after alpha-beta-depleted transplantation in children. Regarding the study as a whole: Several hundred rapidly expanded clones from non-depleted graft cells reportedly supplied alpha-beta T cells about two months post-transplant. Some patients' high day-60 TCRbeta diversity was traced to surviving recipient T cells and thymic progenitors. Newly produced T cells mostly accounted for T-cell counts and diversity one year post-transplant.

The sequencing here drew on PBMCs, mostly from graft donor cells, taken 180 days after TCRalphabeta/CD19-depleted stem cell transplant. V is TRBV7-9 and J is TRBJ1-6, with TRBD1 as a possible D gene (5 bases). This TCR was recovered from a girl younger than two who had a stem cell transplant for combined immunodeficiency, so the T cells may come from the graft donor. The CDR3 DNA reads TGTGCCAGCAGCTTAAACCGGGACCGGTGGGGGAGTTCACCCCTCCACTTT. Its translation is CASSLNRDRWGSSPLHF. Using reference TRBV7-9 and TRBJ1-6 for the parts outside the CDR3, the full variable domain is DTGVSQNPRHKITKRGQNVTFRCDPISEHNRLYWYRQTLGQGPEFLTYFQNEAQLEKSRLLSDRFSAERPKGSFSTLEIQRTEQGDSAMYLCASSLNRDRWGSSPLHFGNGTRLTVT.